The TCR beta chain described here comes from a study of OX40 agonist ivuxolimab in advanced cancers. For the study at large: Patients enrolled in dose escalation were diagnosed with hepatocellular carcinoma, melanoma, renal cell or head and neck cancer. Patients achieving partial responses numbered three: one hepatocellular carcinoma case and two cutaneous melanoma cases. Study-wide points: The CD4+ and CD8+ T cells in the blood had expanded clonally by week 6 at 0.1 to 3.0 mg/kg.

On this clone: As yet, its antigen is unknown.

Profiled with immunoSEQ multiplex PCR; TCRdb holds only in-frame clones, not every one. The data contain some 97,000 clones, approximately 90% of them singletons. The CDR3 contains 12 residues. The germline V gene encodes CDR1 MDHEN and CDR2 SYDVKM. Trimming took 5 bases from V and 4 from J, leaving 8 bases between them. At cycle 4 day 1, cycle 7 day 1, and baseline, blood was sampled. The TCR comes from an adult with an advanced solid tumor such as melanoma, head and neck, liver or kidney cancer. This chain joins TRBV28 and TRBJ1-2; the D is unclear. Source: CD4+ or CD8+ T cells sorted from blood, taken in a trial of the OX40 agonist ivuxolimab. The CDR3 DNA is TGTGCCAGCAGTGAAGGACGCTATGGCTACACCTTC. Its translation is CASSEGRYGYTF.